This TCR beta chain was sequenced in a study of T-cell reconstitution after alpha-beta-depleted transplantation in children. As for this clonotype: The target antigen is unknown.

Unique molecular identifiers featured in how the TCRbeta library was prepared. In TCRdb, the PCR reads were re-called with MiXCR into one record per CDR3 protein. Here the sample spans about 600,000 distinct CDR3 sequences, approximately 12% being singletons. Trimming cost V 5 bases and J 0 bases; bases outside gene matches: 12. Germline V CDR1 and CDR2: PRHDT, FYEKMQ (reference sequence). CDR3 size: 19 residues. The study's findings and limits: Surviving recipient T cells and thymic progenitors accounted for the high day-60 TCRbeta diversity observed in some patients. A year post-transplant, T-cell counts and diversity derived mostly from newly produced T cells.

The V gene is TRBV13, the J gene TRBJ2-7; 14 bases align to TRBD2. This receptor was taken from a male patient younger than 18 who had a stem cell transplant for acute myeloid leukemia, so the T cells may come from the graft donor. Specimen: PBMCs, mostly from graft donor cells, collected 360 days after TCRalphabeta/CD19-depleted stem cell transplant. The CDR3 loop reads CASSLRLAGGKVGSYEQYF. CDR3 DNA: TGTGCCAGCAGCCTTCGACTAGCGGGAGGGAAGGTAGGCTCCTACGAGCAGTACTTC.